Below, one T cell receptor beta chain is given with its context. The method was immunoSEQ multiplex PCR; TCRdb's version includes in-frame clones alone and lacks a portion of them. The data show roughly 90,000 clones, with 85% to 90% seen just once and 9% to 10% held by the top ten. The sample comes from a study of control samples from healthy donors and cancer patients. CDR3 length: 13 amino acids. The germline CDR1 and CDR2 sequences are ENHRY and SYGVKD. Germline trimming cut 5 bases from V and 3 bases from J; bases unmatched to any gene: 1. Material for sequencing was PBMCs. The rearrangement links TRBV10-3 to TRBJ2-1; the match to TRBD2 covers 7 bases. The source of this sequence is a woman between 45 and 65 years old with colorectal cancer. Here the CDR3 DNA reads TGTGCCATCAGTAGCGGGGACTACAATGAGCAGTTCTTC. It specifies CAISSGDYNEQFF.